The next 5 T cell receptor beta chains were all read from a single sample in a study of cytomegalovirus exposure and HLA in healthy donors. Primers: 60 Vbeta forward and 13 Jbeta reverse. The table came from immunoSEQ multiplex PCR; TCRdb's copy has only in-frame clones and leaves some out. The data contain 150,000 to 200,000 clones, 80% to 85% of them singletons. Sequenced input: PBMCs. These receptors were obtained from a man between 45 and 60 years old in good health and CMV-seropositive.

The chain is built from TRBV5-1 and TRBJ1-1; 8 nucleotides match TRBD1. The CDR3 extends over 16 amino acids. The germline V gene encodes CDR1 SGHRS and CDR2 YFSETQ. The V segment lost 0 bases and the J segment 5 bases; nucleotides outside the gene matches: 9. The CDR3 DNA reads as TGCGCCAGCAGCTTGGAGGCAGGGGGCCGAGTAACTGAAGCTTTCTTT. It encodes CASSLEAGGRVTEAFF.

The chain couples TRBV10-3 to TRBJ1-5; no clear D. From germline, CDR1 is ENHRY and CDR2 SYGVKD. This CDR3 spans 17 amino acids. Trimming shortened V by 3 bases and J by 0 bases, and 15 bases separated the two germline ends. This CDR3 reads CAISDPSAGYSNQPQHF. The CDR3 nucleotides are TGTGCCATCAGTGACCCGTCTGCCGGGTATAGCAATCAGCCCCAGCATTTT.

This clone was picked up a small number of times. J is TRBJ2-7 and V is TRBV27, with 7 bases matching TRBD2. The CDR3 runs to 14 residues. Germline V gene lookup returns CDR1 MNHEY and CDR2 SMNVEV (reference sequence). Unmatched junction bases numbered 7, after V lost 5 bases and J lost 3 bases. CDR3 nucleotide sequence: TGTGCCAGCAGTGCCCTCCGGGAGGTCTACGAGCAGTACTTC. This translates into CASSALREVYEQYF.

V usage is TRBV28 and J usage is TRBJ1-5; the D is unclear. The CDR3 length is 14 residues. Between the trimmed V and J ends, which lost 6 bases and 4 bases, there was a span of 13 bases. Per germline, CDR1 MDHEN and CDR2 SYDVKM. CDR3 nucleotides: TGTGCCAGCAGGACACAGAATCTTAATCAGCCCCAGCATTTT. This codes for CASRTQNLNQPQHF.

The CDR3 DNA sequence: TGTGCCAGCAGCCCAAAACCGGGACTAGCGGTCTACGAGCAGTACTTC. Amino acid sequence: CASSPKPGLAVYEQYF. The genes are TRBV7-6 and TRBJ2-7, with TRBD2 identical over 11 bases. Germline assignment: CDR1 SGHVS and CDR2 FNYEAQ. This CDR3 is 16 amino acids long. V gave up 5 bases and J gave up 3 bases; unmatched junction bases: 9.